The 32 T cell receptor beta chains listed next were all sequenced from one sample in a study of CD8 T cells in ankylosing spondylitis. TCRdb independently ran MiXCR on the 5' RACE reads; one entry per CDR3 protein. The table lists 250,000 to 350,000 distinct CDR3 sequences, 20% of them singletons. Sequenced: blood, either unsorted or a sorted T cell fraction (not recorded which). All receptors derive from a female donor with ankylosing spondylitis or in good health (not recorded which).

The table lists this clonotype with many counts. The chain recombines TRBV4-2 with TRBJ1-4; D remains unclear. The CDR3 extends over 15 amino acids. Germline V CDR1 and CDR2: LGHNA, YNFKEQ. The ends were cut back, 0 bases at V and 2 bases at J, with 7 bases in the middle. CDR3 coding DNA: TGTGCCAGCAGCCAAGATTGGGGTACTAATGAAAAACTGTTTTTT. Translating gives CASSQDWGTNEKLFF.

The CDR3 sequence is CSASTSGRALETQYF. CDR3 bases: TGCAGTGCCTCGACTAGCGGGAGGGCCCTGGAGACCCAGTACTTC. V is TRBV20-1 and J is TRBJ2-5; 14 nucleotides agree with TRBD2. Germline V CDR1 and CDR2: DFQATT, SNEGSKA (reference sequence). The length of the CDR3 is 15 residues. Trimming cost V 6 bases and J 5 bases; bases outside gene matches: 8.

The V gene is TRBV20-1, the J gene TRBJ2-1; D unresolved. V lost 1 base, J lost 4 bases, and 23 bases lay in between. The length of the CDR3 is 18 residues. CDR1 and CDR2 (germline): DFQATT, SNEGSKA (reference sequence). The CDR3 loop reads CSARANSGRGGIYNEQFF. CDR3 DNA sequence: TGCAGTGCTAGAGCTAATTCTGGTCGCGGTGGGATTTACAATGAGCAGTTCTTC.

This chain connects TRBV10-3 to TRBJ2-7, with a tentative D call TRBD1 (6 bases). Germline V gene sequence: CDR1 ENHRY, CDR2 SYGVKD. This CDR3 comprises 13 residues. V was cut by 5 bases and J by 5 bases, with 13 bases left in between. CDR3 sequence reads: CAISNFRTDEQYF. DNA of the CDR3: TGTGCCATCAGTAATTTTAGGACAGACGAGCAGTACTTC.

This chain uses TRBV4-2 with TRBJ1-5; D is ambiguous. Germline V gene sequence: CDR1 LGHNA, CDR2 YNFKEQ. Deletions cut 1 base from V and 2 bases from J, with 18 bases between. This CDR3 spans 18 amino acids. CDR3 bases: TGTGCCAGCAGCCAAGGTGGCGGATCGGCAAGGGGCAATCAGCCCCAGCATTTT. It translates to CASSQGGGSARGNQPQHF.

The chain is built from TRBV6-2 or TRBV6-3 and TRBJ2-1, with 7 positions matching TRBD2. The CDR3 totals 12 residues. The germline V gene has CDR1 MNHEY and CDR2 SVGEGT. Losses at the gene ends were 6 bases for V and 12 bases for J; bases not matched to a gene: 8. The CDR3 sequence: CASSQLASGQFF. The CDR3 nucleotides are TGTGCCAGCAGCCAACTAGCGAGTGGGCAGTTCTTC.

This clonotype was seen a few times. The chain employs TRBV18 and TRBJ2-2; maybe TRBD2 (6 bases). This CDR3 has 16 amino acids. The ends were cut back, 6 bases at V and 1 base at J, with 15 bases in the middle. Germline CDR1 and CDR2: KGHSH and LQKENI. The CDR3 spells CASSLRAGLNTGELFF. The CDR3 DNA reads as TGTGCCAGCTCCCTGAGGGCGGGACTGAACACCGGGGAGCTGTTTTTT.

The chain employs TRBV2 and TRBJ2-7; D is unresolved. V lost 4 bases, J lost 0 bases, and 10 bases lay in between. Germline V lookup: CDR1 SNHLY, CDR2 FYNNEI. The CDR3 spans 14 residues. Written as DNA, the CDR3 is TGTGCCAGCAGTGGTTGGGCCCTCTCCTACGAGCAGTACTTC. This encodes CASSGWALSYEQYF. Complete variable domain (other parts from reference TRBV2 and TRBJ2-7): EPEVTQTPSHQVTQMGQEVILRCVPISNHLYFYWYRQILGQKVEFLVSFYNNEISEKSEIFDDQFSVERPDGSNFTLKIRSTKLEDSAMYFCASSGWALSYEQYFGPGTRLTVT.

This clonotype was seen only a few times. The V and J genes are TRBV20-1 and TRBJ2-1; D is undetermined. V shed 3 bases and J shed 7 bases, with 10 bases lying between them. From germline, CDR1 is DFQATT and CDR2 SNEGSKA (reference sequence). The CDR3 contains 12 residues. CDR3 sequence reads: CSASTGQNEQFF. The CDR3 region has the DNA TGCAGTGCTAGTACCGGCCAGAATGAGCAGTTCTTC.

CDR3 amino acids: CSVEGGGYTF. The CDR3, as DNA: TGCAGCGTTGAAGGGGGTGGCTACACCTTC. The chain couples TRBV29-1 to TRBJ1-2; D gene uncertain. This CDR3 comprises 10 residues. Deletions cut 1 base from V and 7 bases from J, with 4 bases between. Germline V CDR1 and CDR2: SQVTM, ANQGSEA.

This chain uses TRBV12-3 or TRBV12-4 with TRBJ1-1; no reliable D call. Deletions cut 3 bases from V and 0 bases from J, with 8 bases between. This CDR3 region has 14 residues. CDR3: CASSLSRVNTEAFF. The CDR3 DNA is TGTGCCAGCAGTTTGTCACGGGTGAACACTGAAGCTTTCTTT.

This clonotype has only a few counts. The V and J genes are TRBV29-1 and TRBJ1-1, with unresolved D. The CDR3 runs 12 residues. Trimming took off 3 bases at V and 6 bases at J, with 11 bases between the two ends. Germline V gives CDR1 SQVTM, CDR2 ANQGSEA. CDR3 sequence (DNA): TGCAGCGTTGACGATCTAAGGGCTGAAGCTTTCTTT. Translating it yields CSVDDLRAEAFF.

The table lists this clonotype with many counts. CDR3 residues: CASSPTGGWYEQYF. The DNA of the CDR3 is TGTGCCAGCAGCCCGACAGGGGGGTGGTACGAGCAGTACTTC. The chain carries TRBV5-6 and TRBJ2-7; TRBD1 matches 9 bases. This CDR3 contains 14 residues. Germline V CDR1 and CDR2: SGHDT, YYEEEE. The junction had 6 bases not matched to a gene; V was cut back by 4 bases and J by 4 bases.

This clonotype was seen a few times. J is TRBJ2-7 and V is TRBV20-1; D not resolved. V gave up 3 bases and J gave up 0 bases, with 18 bases separating them. The CDR3 sequence is 16 residues long. CDR1 is DFQATT, CDR2 SNEGSKA, per germline (reference sequence). The CDR3 protein is CSASKTQVQRSYEQYF. CDR3 bases: TGCAGTGCTAGTAAAACCCAGGTACAGCGCTCCTACGAGCAGTACTTC.

This chain uses TRBV20-1 with TRBJ2-4, with TRBD2 matching over 14 bases. CDR3 length: 16 residues. V lost 3 bases and J lost 7; bases outside the gene matches: 8. Germline CDR1 is DFQATT and CDR2 is SNEGSKA (reference sequence). The CDR3 spells CSASRLAGGPSNIQYF. CDR3 DNA: TGCAGTGCTAGTAGACTAGCGGGAGGGCCCTCGAACATTCAGTACTTC.

This clonotype occurred many times. The V call is TRBV29-1, the J call TRBJ2-7; no definite D call. Trimming removed 2 bases from V and 2 bases from J, with 4 bases in between. CDR1 is SQVTM, CDR2 ANQGSEA, per germline. The CDR3 runs 11 residues. The CDR3 region is CSVESPYEQYF. The CDR3 nucleotides are TGCAGCGTTGAAAGTCCCTACGAGCAGTACTTC.

This clonotype showed up many times. The rearrangement uses TRBV15 and TRBJ2-1, with 7 nucleotides matching TRBD2. Germline trimming cut 1 base from V and 1 base from J; bases unmatched to any gene: 13. The germline gives CDR1 LNHNV, CDR2 YYDKDF (reference sequence). This CDR3 contains 19 residues. In DNA, the CDR3 is TGTGCCACCAGCAGAGGTCGGGGGGTGGGCGTCCAGTCCTACAATGAGCAGTTCTTC. Translated: CATSRGRGVGVQSYNEQFF.

This clonotype was seen only a few times. The CDR3 DNA reads TGTGCCAGCAGTTTAACTAGCGGGAGCGAGACCCAGTACTTC. Translating it yields CASSLTSGSETQYF. The chain combines TRBV12-3 or TRBV12-4 with TRBJ2-5, with 11 bases matching TRBD2. This CDR3 is 14 amino acids long. V shed 2 bases, J shed 5 bases, and the junction held 1 base outside the gene matches.

The rearrangement uses TRBV3-1 and TRBJ2-1; 7 nucleotides align to TRBD2. Germline lookup yields CDR1 LGHDT and CDR2 YNNKEL (reference sequence). Germline trimming cut 4 bases from V and 3 bases from J; bases unmatched to any gene: 6. This CDR3 comprises 15 residues. The CDR3 sequence is CASSPGGRVYNEQFF. The CDR3 DNA is TGTGCCAGCAGCCCTGGCGGGAGAGTCTACAATGAGCAGTTCTTC.

The CDR3 protein is CASSVGTGAYEQYF. In DNA form, the CDR3 reads TGTGCCAGCAGTGTTGGGACAGGGGCCTACGAGCAGTACTTC. The chain recombines TRBV25-1 with TRBJ2-7; 10 positions agree with TRBD1. V shed 4 bases and J 2 bases; nucleotides not matched to a gene: 2. The V gene's germline CDR1 is MGHDK and CDR2 SYGVNS. This CDR3 is built from 14 residues.

The chain combines TRBV19 with TRBJ2-7, with 7 bases fitting TRBD2. Germline trimming cut 11 bases from V and 5 bases from J; bases unmatched to any gene: 15. The CDR3 loop spans 14 amino acids. Germline V gene sequence: CDR1 LNHDA, CDR2 SQIVND (reference sequence). DNA of the CDR3: TGTGCCTCCTCGCGGGGGACCGAGGGTAACGAGCAGTACTTC. Amino acid sequence: CASSRGTEGNEQYF.

This clonotype was detected a few times. The genes are TRBV7-2 and TRBJ2-5; D unresolved. The V end was cut by 2 bases, the J end by 0 bases, with 4 bases between. CDR3 length equals 13 residues. Germline-derived CDR1 and CDR2 are SGHTA and FQGNSA. The CDR3 sequence is CASSLKYQETQYF. Written as DNA, the CDR3 is TGTGCCAGCAGCTTAAAGTACCAAGAGACCCAGTACTTC.

This clonotype was detected only a few times. The V and J genes are TRBV7-8 and TRBJ2-4; TRBD1 might be the D (5 bases). Trimming removed 0 bases at V and 7 bases at J, with 10 bases between. The length of the CDR3 is 14 residues. Germline assignment: CDR1 SGHVS and CDR2 FQNEAQ. The CDR3 nucleotides are TGTGCCAGCAGCTTAGCGGCAGGGAAGAACATTCAGTACTTC. Amino acids: CASSLAAGKNIQYF.

This clonotype was found a few times. The rearrangement uses TRBV10-3 and TRBJ2-3; unclear D gene. The CDR3 totals 11 residues. Per the germline V gene, CDR1 is ENHRY and CDR2 is SYGVKD. The V end was cut by 6 bases, the J end by 2 bases, with 3 bases between. The chain's CDR3 is CAIRNTDTQYF. In nucleotides, the CDR3 is TGTGCCATCAGGAACACAGATACGCAGTATTTT.

The table lists this clonotype with a count of one. The chain recombines TRBV29-1 with TRBJ1-5; 9 bases line up with TRBD1. V lost 6 bases to trimming and J lost 2 bases; unmatched junction nucleotides: 8. The CDR3 totals 15 residues. Per the germline V gene, CDR1 is SQVTM and CDR2 is ANQGSEA. The CDR3 DNA reads as TGCAGCGTCAGAGGGGACAGGGCTGGCAATCAGCCCCAGCATTTT. It translates to CSVRGDRAGNQPQHF.

This chain uses TRBV19 with TRBJ2-5, with 7 bases matching TRBD2. Unmatched junction bases numbered 12, after V lost 11 bases and J lost 3 bases. The germline gives CDR1 LNHDA, CDR2 SQIVND (reference sequence). The CDR3 extends over 14 amino acids. The CDR3 region is CACGGAPGEETQYF. The CDR3 coding sequence is TGTGCCTGCGGGGGAGCCCCGGGAGAAGAGACCCAGTACTTC. The whole variable domain, remainder taken from reference TRBV19 and TRBJ2-5, is DGGITQSPKYLFRKEGQNVTLSCEQNLNHDAMYWYRQDPGQGLRLIYYSQIVNDFQKGDIAEGYSVSREKKESFPLTVTSAQKNPTAFYLCACGGAPGEETQYFGPGTRLLVL.

This clonotype has only a few counts. The chain recombines TRBV6-1 with TRBJ2-3; TRBD2 is a possible D gene (5 bases). From germline, CDR1 is MNHNS and CDR2 SASEGT. The CDR3 has 16 residues. V shed 6 bases and J shed 6 bases, with 22 bases lying between them. CDR3 bases: TGTGCCAGCAGCCGAACAACACGCGGGTACCGGGATACGCAGTATTTT. Amino acid sequence: CASSRTTRGYRDTQYF.

This clonotype has just a few counts. The V and J genes are TRBV7-3 and TRBJ2-3; D is undetermined. The germline V gene encodes CDR1 SGHTA and CDR2 FQGTGA. This CDR3 has 13 residues. Trimming left V 4 bases short and J 4 bases short, with 9 bases between. For the CDR3, the DNA is TGTGCCAGCAGCTCCTCCCTGGCAGATACGCAGTATTTT. Translation: CASSSSLADTQYF.

The chain couples TRBV12-3 or TRBV12-4 to TRBJ1-2, with TRBD1 as a possible D gene (5 bases). This CDR3 region has 14 residues. V lost 3 bases and J lost 4, with 12 bases in between. CDR3 residues: CASSLGREGYGYTF. The DNA of the CDR3 is TGTGCCAGCAGTTTGGGCAGGGAAGGCTATGGCTACACCTTC.

Only a few counts were recorded for this clonotype. The chain combines TRBV11-2 with TRBJ2-1, with D maybe TRBD2 (5 bases). The V gene's germline CDR1 is SGHAT and CDR2 FQNNGV. Trimming left V 0 bases short and J 4 bases short, with 7 bases between. The CDR3 is 14 amino acids. The CDR3: CASSLDGIYNEQFF. CDR3 DNA sequence: TGTGCCAGCAGCTTAGACGGGATATACAATGAGCAGTTCTTC.

This clonotype is a singleton in its sample. The chain carries TRBV20-1 and TRBJ2-5; 7 bases are a match to TRBD2. The CDR3 loop spans 13 amino acids. From germline, CDR1 is DFQATT and CDR2 SNEGSKA (reference sequence). J gave up 3 bases and V 4 bases, and 5 bases lay outside the gene matches. The CDR3 region has the DNA TGCAGTGCTAAATCGGCGGGAGAAGAGACCCAGTACTTC. Translation: CSAKSAGEETQYF.

This clonotype was seen a handful of times. The CDR3 loop is CASSPTGRGWDTQYF. CDR3 sequence (DNA): TGTGCCAGCAGCCCGACAGGGAGGGGTTGGGATACGCAGTATTTT. The chain combines TRBV7-7 with TRBJ2-3; either TRBD1 or TRBD2 may supply D (7 bases each). Germline CDR1 reads SSHAT; CDR2 reads FNYEAQ (reference sequence). The ends were cut back, 5 bases at V and 6 bases at J, with 18 bases in the middle. The CDR3 loop spans 15 amino acids.